These 20 T cell receptor beta chains originate from one sample sequenced in a study of blood T cell repertoires in COVID-19. Produced via immunoSEQ multiplex PCR; TCRdb's table is partial and in-frame only. The repertoire holds 35,000 to 45,000 clones, with roughly 87% as singletons. Sequencing used peripheral blood. These receptors were taken from a man aged 60-69 years with acute or convalescent COVID-19.

The chain joins TRBV15 to TRBJ2-7; possibly TRBD2 for D (6 bases). Between the trimmed V and J ends, which lost 3 bases and 3 bases, there was a span of 6 bases. Germline V gene sequence: CDR1 LNHNV, CDR2 YYDKDF (reference sequence). This CDR3 spans 12 amino acids. The CDR3 here is CATSREGYEQYV. The DNA of the CDR3 is TGTGCCACCAGCAGGGAGGGCTACGAGCAGTACGTC.

The genes are TRBV29-1 and TRBJ2-2; D unresolved. CDR3 length: 10 residues. Trimming pared 5 bases from V and 7 bases from J, leaving 5 bases between. Germline CDR1 is SQVTM and CDR2 is ANQGSEA. CDR3 DNA: TGCAGCGTTTTCTTCGGGGAGCTGTTTTTT. It yields the protein CSVFFGELFF.

The genes are TRBV5-6 and TRBJ2-7; 8 nucleotides line up with TRBD2. V was clipped by 1 base and J by 5 bases; unmatched bases: 11. Germline CDR1 is SGHDT and CDR2 is YYEEEE. The CDR3 is 16 residues long. DNA for the CDR3: TGTGCCAGCAGCTTGAACGGCGGGAGGAGGGGAGACGAGCAGTACTTC. Encoded protein: CASSLNGGRRGDEQYF.

The chain joins TRBV5-1 to TRBJ2-2; D possibly corresponds to TRBD1 (6 bases). The CDR3 is made up of 13 amino acids. The V and J ends lost 5 bases and 4 bases respectively, with 9 bases between them. CDR1 and CDR2 from the germline V gene are SGHRS and YFSETQ. Here the CDR3 reads CASRKDSTGELFF. CDR3 coding DNA: TGCGCCAGCAGAAAGGACAGCACCGGGGAGCTGTTTTTT.

CDR3 residues: CASSVGGRGQGNEQFF. The CDR3 region has the DNA TGTGCCAGCAGCGTAGGGGGCAGGGGGCAAGGTAATGAGCAGTTCTTC. The rearrangement uses TRBV9 and TRBJ2-1, with TRBD1 matching 8 bases. V gave up 0 bases and J gave up 7 bases; unmatched junction bases: 9. Germline-derived CDR1 and CDR2 are SGDLS and YYNGEE. The CDR3 extends over 16 amino acids.

V is TRBV7-2 and J is TRBJ2-5; TRBD2 is a possible D gene (6 bases). This CDR3 comprises 14 residues. The germline gives CDR1 SGHTA, CDR2 FQGNSA. Trimming removed 3 bases from V and 2 bases from J, with 10 bases in between. The chain's CDR3 is CASSLTGGQETQYF. The CDR3 bases are TGTGCCAGCAGCTTGACTGGGGGGCAAGAGACCCAGTACTTC.

The chain uses TRBV28 and TRBJ1-2; 11 bases agree with TRBD1. V lost 6 bases to trimming and J lost 4 bases; unmatched junction nucleotides: 10. The CDR3 extends over 16 amino acids. The germline CDR1 and CDR2 sequences are MDHEN and SYDVKM. The CDR3 coding sequence is TGTGCCAGCAGCCGACCCGGACAGGGGGCCTCCTATGGCTACACCTTC. Encoded protein: CASSRPGQGASYGYTF.

This sequence joins TRBV7-8 and TRBJ1-4; 9 positions match TRBD1. Germline CDR1 is SGHVS and CDR2 is FQNEAQ. With V trimmed by 7 bases and J by 4 bases, 7 bases remained unmatched. The CDR3 sequence is 15 residues long. The CDR3: CASTRTGDLNEKLFF. The DNA for the CDR3 is TGTGCCAGCACCCGGACAGGGGACCTTAATGAAAAACTGTTTTTT.

V usage is TRBV9 and J usage is TRBJ2-7; 7 bases match TRBD1. Germline lookup yields CDR1 SGDLS and CDR2 YYNGEE. The length of the CDR3 is 16 residues. V gave up 7 bases and J gave up 5 bases; unmatched junction bases: 18. The CDR3 protein is CASEGSESGTDDEQYF. CDR3 bases: TGTGCCAGCGAAGGTTCAGAGTCGGGGACAGATGACGAGCAGTACTTC.

The J gene is TRBJ2-2, the V gene TRBV6-5; 7 nucleotides match TRBD2. The CDR3 has 15 amino acids. J gave up 5 bases and V 0 bases, and 3 bases lay outside the gene matches. The germline V gene encodes CDR1 MNHEY and CDR2 SVGAGI. The DNA for the CDR3 is TGTGCCAGCAGTTACTCGTCCGGGAGGACCGGGGAGCTGTTTTTT. Its translation is CASSYSSGRTGELFF.

The chain employs TRBV18 and TRBJ2-2; possible D gene TRBD1, 6 bases. The CDR3 totals 16 residues. Germline V gives CDR1 KGHSH, CDR2 LQKENI. V was pared by 5 bases and J by 0 bases, with 13 bases between. CDR3 sequence reads: CASSTRQATNTGELFF. Here the CDR3 DNA reads TGTGCCAGCTCAACGCGACAGGCCACGAACACCGGGGAGCTGTTTTTT.

The chain joins TRBV6-1 to TRBJ1-4; unclear D gene. Trimming removed 3 bases at V and 8 bases at J, with 13 bases between. The CDR3 length is 14 residues. Germline V gene data show CDR1 as MNHNS and CDR2 as SASEGT. The CDR3 loop is CASSDPAAGEKLFF. For the CDR3, the DNA is TGTGCCAGCAGTGATCCGGCGGCGGGGGAAAAACTGTTTTTT.

V usage is TRBV19 and J usage is TRBJ1-1, with 10 bases lining up with TRBD1. The CDR3 covers 14 residues. Unmatched junction bases numbered 7, after V lost 7 bases and J lost 5 bases. CDR1 is LNHDA and CDR2 is SQIVND in the germline V gene (reference sequence). Here the CDR3 reads CASNRDRGATEAFF. In nucleotides, the CDR3 is TGTGCCAGTAACCGGGACAGGGGCGCGACTGAAGCTTTCTTT.

The CDR3 bases are TGTGCCAGCAGCGCGACTAGCGGGAGAGGGGCCCAGTACTTC. Translating it yields CASSATSGRGAQYF. V gene TRBV11-2 combines with J gene TRBJ2-5; TRBD2 aligns across 12 bases. Germline loops: CDR1 SGHAT, CDR2 FQNNGV. Unmatched junction bases numbered 7, after V lost 5 bases and J lost 9 bases. This CDR3 is 14 amino acids long.

The chain is built from TRBV12-3 or TRBV12-4 and TRBJ2-7, with 8 bases lining up with TRBD1. CDR3 length equals 13 residues. Unmatched junction bases numbered 2, after V lost 1 base and J lost 6 bases. The DNA of the CDR3 is TGTGCCAGCAGTTTAGAGACAGGGGCCGAGCAGTACGTC. This gives the protein CASSLETGAEQYV.

The chain uses TRBV19 and TRBJ2-7; possible D gene TRBD1, 5 bases. This CDR3 is built from 14 residues. Trimming stripped 1 base from V and 4 bases from J, with 11 bases between. Per the germline V gene, CDR1 is LNHDA and CDR2 is SQIVND (reference sequence). As DNA, the CDR3 is TGTGCCAGTAGTATAGTGGGGCAGTCGTACGAGCAGTACTTC. This encodes CASSIVGQSYEQYF.

The rearrangement joins TRBV30 to TRBJ2-6, with 9 nucleotides matching TRBD1. Germline lookup yields CDR1 GTSNPN and CDR2 SVGIG (reference sequence). Trimming cost V 0 bases and J 0 bases; bases outside gene matches: 9. The length of the CDR3 is 19 residues. The CDR3 loop reads CAWSVDRGMKTSGANVLTF. CDR3 sequence (DNA): TGTGCCTGGAGTGTTGACAGGGGGATGAAAACCTCTGGGGCCAACGTCCTGACTTTC.

This clone was counted only a few times. This sequence joins TRBV9 and TRBJ2-2; TRBD1 is a possible D gene (5 bases). The ends were cut back, 0 bases at V and 4 bases at J, with 10 bases in the middle. This CDR3 is 15 amino acids long. Per the germline V gene, CDR1 is SGDLS and CDR2 is YYNGEE. DNA for the CDR3: TGTGCCAGCAGCGTAGCAGGGTTTGGCACCGGGGAGCTGTTTTTT. Residues: CASSVAGFGTGELFF. Based on the CDR3 plus reference TRBV9 and TRBJ2-2, the full variable domain is DSGVTQTPKHLITATGQRVTLRCSPRSGDLSVYWYQQSLDQGLQFLIQYYNGEERAKGNILERFSAQQFPDLHSELNLSSLELGDSALYFCASSVAGFGTGELFFGEGSRLTVL.

DNA for the CDR3: TGTGCCAGCAGTCTCACTAGCGCCCTGACCTACGAGCAGTACGTC. It is translated as CASSLTSALTYEQYV. The chain couples TRBV6-2 or TRBV6-3 to TRBJ2-7; 7 bases are shared with TRBD2. The germline V gene has CDR1 MNHEY and CDR2 SVGEGT. The CDR3 runs to 15 residues. Losses at the gene ends were 5 bases for V and 2 bases for J; bases not matched to a gene: 9.

The chain combines TRBV11-2 with TRBJ2-1, with 9 bases fitting TRBD2. CDR3 size: 15 residues. The junction had 6 bases not matched to a gene; V was cut back by 5 bases and J by 4 bases. Germline V gene sequence: CDR1 SGHAT, CDR2 FQNNGV. DNA of the CDR3: TGTGCCAGCAGCATTAGCGGGAGATCTTACAATGAGCAGTTCTTC. Its translation is CASSISGRSYNEQFF.